This paragraph covers one T cell receptor beta chain sequence. The antigen is unknown. The sample originates from a study of beta chain features in type 1 diabetes. General study results and limits: Among all four CD4+ subsets, Type 1 diabetes patients had TCRB CDR3s that were moderately but significantly shorter. A cDNA-based sequencing approach could over-represent cells with high TCR expression.

Expressed TCRB transcripts were sequenced, since all the RNA that had been isolated was reverse transcribed. Naive, central memory and regulatory T cell samples averaged about 3.5 million reads. Profiled with immunoSEQ multiplex PCR; TCRdb holds only in-frame clones, not every one. The sample consists of hundreds of thousands of clones, 10% to 15% of them appearing once. V shed 2 bases, J shed 5 bases, and the junction held 10 bases outside the gene matches. This CDR3 contains 17 residues. The germline CDR1 and CDR2 sequences are SGHAT and FQNNGV. Markers CD45RO/CCR7/CD25/CD127/CD95/CD27 served to sort CD4+ naive, central memory, regulatory and stem cell-like memory cells.

The rearrangement joins TRBV11-2 to TRBJ2-2; 8 bases line up with TRBD2. The sequence was obtained from a man aged 18-30 years in good health. Sequences were obtained from naive CD4+ T cells from blood. CDR3 sequence (DNA): TGTGCCAGCAGCTTACGGCTAGCGGGTCGCCGGACCGGGGAGCTGTTTTTT. Its translation is CASSLRLAGRRTGELFF.